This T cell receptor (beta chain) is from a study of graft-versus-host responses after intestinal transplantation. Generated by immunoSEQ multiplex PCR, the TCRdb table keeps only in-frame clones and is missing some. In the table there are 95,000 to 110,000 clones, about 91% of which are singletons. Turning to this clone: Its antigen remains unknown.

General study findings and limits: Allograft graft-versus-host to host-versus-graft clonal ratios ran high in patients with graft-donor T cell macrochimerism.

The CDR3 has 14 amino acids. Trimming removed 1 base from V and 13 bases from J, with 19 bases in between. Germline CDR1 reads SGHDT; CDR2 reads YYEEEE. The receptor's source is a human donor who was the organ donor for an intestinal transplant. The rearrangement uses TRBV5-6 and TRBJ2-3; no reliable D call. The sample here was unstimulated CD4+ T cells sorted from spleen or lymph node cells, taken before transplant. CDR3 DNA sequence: TGTGCCAGCAGCTTGCCGGCGGCTCGCAGTTTGGAGTATTTT. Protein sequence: CASSLPAARSLEYF.